The rows below give T cell receptor beta chains drawn from one sample of a study of shared clonotypes between healthy human individuals. Method: immunoSEQ multiplex PCR; TCRdb's copy keeps in-frame clones and lacks some. This sample has over a million clones, with around 95% found just once. The sequenced sample was naive CD4+ T cells sorted from blood. The receptors come from a man aged 25 to 45 in good health. Each CDR3 is given with its conserved first and last residue. D genes are given only for firm matches. Clone size appears in some rows only: once, few, many, or a class for an expanded clone.

J gene: TRBJ2-3; V gene: TRBV5-4; clone size: .; D gene: .; CDR3 protein: CASSPDSTDTQYF; CDR3 DNA: TGTGCCAGCAGCCCTGACAGCACAGATACGCAGTATTTT
J gene: TRBJ2-2; V gene: TRBV7-2; clone size: .; D gene: .; CDR3 protein: CASSLEPLGELFF; CDR3 DNA: TGTGCCAGCAGCTTAGAACCCCTGGGGGAGCTGTTTTTT
J gene: TRBJ1-2; V gene: TRBV10-1; clone size: .; D gene: .; CDR3 protein: CASSENRNYGYTF; CDR3 DNA: TGCGCCAGCAGTGAGAACAGAAACTATGGCTACACCTTC
J gene: TRBJ2-3; V gene: TRBV5-1; clone size: .; D gene: TRBD2; CDR3 protein: CASSEKVASGGTDTQYF; CDR3 DNA: TGCGCCAGCAGCGAGAAGGTTGCTAGCGGAGGCACAGATACGCAGTATTTT
J gene: TRBJ1-5; V gene: TRBV5-1; clone size: once; D gene: .; CDR3 protein: CASSFLGPASNQPQHF; CDR3 DNA: TGCGCCAGCAGCTTTCTAGGTCCCGCTAGCAATCAGCCCCAGCATTTT
J gene: TRBJ2-7; V gene: TRBV19; clone size: .; D gene: .; CDR3 protein: CASSRAEPYEQYF; CDR3 DNA: TGTGCCAGTAGTAGAGCAGAACCCTACGAGCAGTACTTC
J gene: TRBJ2-7; V gene: TRBV27; clone size: .; D gene: .; CDR3 protein: CASSQQETYEQYF; CDR3 DNA: TGTGCCAGCAGTCAACAGGAAACCTACGAGCAGTACTTC
J gene: TRBJ2-1; V gene: TRBV4-3; clone size: .; D gene: TRBD2; CDR3 protein: CASSQDLQRGPYNEQFF; CDR3 DNA: TGCGCCAGCAGCCAAGATCTCCAGCGGGGGCCCTACAATGAGCAGTTCTTC
J gene: TRBJ2-2; V gene: TRBV30; clone size: .; D gene: TRBD1; CDR3 protein: CASRSHRGNTGELFF; CDR3 DNA: TGTGCCAGTAGGTCCCACAGGGGAAACACCGGGGAGCTGTTTTTT
J gene: TRBJ2-7; V gene: TRBV5-1; clone size: once; D gene: .; CDR3 protein: CASSGRTASYEQYF; CDR3 DNA: TGCGCCAGCAGCGGGAGGACAGCCTCCTACGAGCAGTACTTC
J gene: TRBJ2-7; V gene: TRBV27; clone size: .; D gene: .; CDR3 protein: CASSPGGGNYEQYF; CDR3 DNA: TGTGCCAGCAGCCCAGGAGGGGGTAACTACGAGCAGTACTTC
J gene: TRBJ1-2; V gene: TRBV2; clone size: .; D gene: .; CDR3 protein: CASSVGRSVTDAFTF; CDR3 DNA: TGTGCCAGCAGTGTAGGTCGGTCCGTGACAGACGCCTTCACCTTC
J gene: TRBJ2-6; V gene: TRBV19; clone size: .; D gene: TRBD2; CDR3 protein: CASSRSGTSSGANVLTF; CDR3 DNA: TGTGCCAGTAGCCGTAGCGGGACGAGCTCTGGGGCCAACGTCCTGACTTTC
J gene: TRBJ2-5; V gene: TRBV13; clone size: .; D gene: .; CDR3 protein: CASSTDRVSVTQYF; CDR3 DNA: TGTGCCAGCAGCACTGACCGGGTCAGTGTGACCCAGTACTTC
J gene: TRBJ2-1; V gene: TRBV28; clone size: .; D gene: TRBD2; CDR3 protein: CASSPHTGTSGYNEQFF; CDR3 DNA: TGTGCCAGCAGCCCACATACCGGGACTAGCGGGTACAATGAGCAGTTCTTC
J gene: TRBJ1-2; V gene: TRBV11-2; clone size: .; D gene: .; CDR3 protein: CASSAGTGGYTF; CDR3 DNA: TGTGCCAGCAGCGCGGGTACAGGGGGCTACACCTTC
J gene: TRBJ1-1; V gene: TRBV4-1; clone size: .; D gene: .; CDR3 protein: CASSQVGRHRDRTEAFF; CDR3 DNA: TGCGCCAGCAGCCAAGTGGGCAGGCACAGGGATAGGACTGAAGCTTTCTTT
J gene: TRBJ2-7; V gene: TRBV27; clone size: .; D gene: .; CDR3 protein: CASSFNRDYEQYF; CDR3 DNA: TGTGCCAGCAGTTTCAACCGGGACTACGAGCAGTACTTC
J gene: TRBJ2-7; V gene: TRBV27; clone size: .; D gene: TRBD2; CDR3 protein: CASRRTTGTRLSEQYF; CDR3 DNA: TGTGCCAGCAGACGAACAACCGGGACTAGGTTGAGCGAGCAGTACTTC
J gene: TRBJ2-1; V gene: TRBV29-1; clone size: .; D gene: .; CDR3 protein: CSAKGSSSYYNEQFF; CDR3 DNA: TGCAGCGCCAAGGGGAGCTCCTCTTATTACAATGAGCAGTTCTTC
J gene: TRBJ2-2; V gene: TRBV5-6; clone size: few; D gene: .; CDR3 protein: CASSLAQGGNTGELFF; CDR3 DNA: TGTGCCAGCAGCTTGGCCCAGGGCGGTAACACCGGGGAGCTGTTTTTT
J gene: TRBJ2-3; V gene: TRBV6-1; clone size: once; D gene: TRBD2; CDR3 protein: CASSEVPPAGGTDTQYF; CDR3 DNA: TGTGCCAGCAGTGAAGTACCCCCTGCGGGGGGCACAGATACGCAGTATTTT
J gene: TRBJ2-3; V gene: TRBV19; clone size: .; D gene: .; CDR3 protein: CASSIAVGVGADTQYF; CDR3 DNA: TGTGCCAGTAGTATAGCTGTAGGGGTTGGTGCAGATACGCAGTATTTT
J gene: TRBJ1-2; V gene: TRBV25-1; clone size: .; D gene: .; CDR3 protein: CASSDVLQTYGYTF; CDR3 DNA: TGTGCCAGCAGTGATGTACTACAGACCTATGGCTACACCTTC
J gene: TRBJ2-2; V gene: TRBV5-1; clone size: .; D gene: .; CDR3 protein: CASSAHSSNAGELFF; CDR3 DNA: TGCGCCAGCAGCGCCCACTCCTCAAACGCCGGGGAGCTGTTTTTT
J gene: TRBJ2-2; V gene: TRBV14; clone size: .; D gene: .; CDR3 protein: CASSDFWDTGELFF; CDR3 DNA: TGTGCCAGCAGCGACTTCTGGGACACCGGGGAGCTGTTTTTT
J gene: TRBJ1-2; V gene: TRBV5-1; clone size: .; D gene: .; CDR3 protein: CASTDGTPNYGYTF; CDR3 DNA: TGCGCCAGTACCGACGGGACCCCTAACTATGGCTACACCTTC
J gene: TRBJ2-3; V gene: TRBV5-4; clone size: .; D gene: TRBD2; CDR3 protein: CASSLPGGTDTQYF; CDR3 DNA: TGTGCCAGCAGCTTGCCGGGAGGTACAGATACGCAGTATTTT
J gene: TRBJ1-1; V gene: TRBV18; clone size: .; D gene: .; CDR3 protein: CASSPGGFPEAFF; CDR3 DNA: TGTGCCAGCTCACCAGGGGGGTTCCCTGAAGCTTTCTTT
J gene: TRBJ1-1; V gene: TRBV5-6; clone size: .; D gene: .; CDR3 protein: CASSLDRLAMNTEAFF; CDR3 DNA: TGTGCCAGCAGCCTTGACAGGCTCGCGATGAACACTGAAGCTTTCTTT
J gene: TRBJ2-3; V gene: TRBV6-5; clone size: .; D gene: .; CDR3 protein: CASRKTGVGPTQYF; CDR3 DNA: TGTGCCAGCAGGAAAACGGGAGTGGGCCCTACGCAGTATTTT
J gene: TRBJ2-3; V gene: TRBV5-1; clone size: .; D gene: .; CDR3 protein: CASRNRGTDTQYF; CDR3 DNA: TGCGCCAGCAGAAATAGGGGCACAGATACGCAGTATTTT
J gene: TRBJ2-5; V gene: TRBV9; clone size: .; D gene: .; CDR3 protein: CASSASGMGEETQYF; CDR3 DNA: TGTGCCAGCAGCGCCTCAGGGATGGGGGAAGAGACCCAGTACTTC
J gene: TRBJ1-1; V gene: TRBV7-9; clone size: .; D gene: .; CDR3 protein: CASSLGKTEAFF; CDR3 DNA: TGTGCCAGCAGCTTAGGCAAGACTGAAGCTTTCTTT
J gene: TRBJ2-2; V gene: TRBV6-6; clone size: .; D gene: .; CDR3 protein: CASSYPGITNTGELFF; CDR3 DNA: TGTGCCAGCAGTTACCCCGGGATAACGAACACCGGGGAGCTGTTTTTT
J gene: TRBJ2-7; V gene: TRBV7-2; clone size: .; D gene: .; CDR3 protein: CASSLGAMSQYF; CDR3 DNA: TGTGCCAGCAGCTTAGGGGCCATGTCGCAGTACTTC
J gene: TRBJ2-3; V gene: TRBV7-2; clone size: .; D gene: .; CDR3 protein: CASSAQGPWSTDTQYF; CDR3 DNA: TGTGCCAGCAGCGCACAGGGACCCTGGAGCACAGATACGCAGTATTTT
J gene: TRBJ1-2; V gene: TRBV28; clone size: .; D gene: TRBD1; CDR3 protein: CASSFGTVNYGYTF; CDR3 DNA: TGTGCCAGCAGTTTCGGGACAGTAAACTATGGCTACACCTTC
J gene: TRBJ1-2; V gene: TRBV28; clone size: .; D gene: .; CDR3 protein: CASSLIIWQEPNYGYTF; CDR3 DNA: TGTGCCAGCAGCCTAATTATTTGGCAGGAACCAAACTATGGCTACACCTTC
J gene: TRBJ1-2; V gene: TRBV12-1; clone size: .; D gene: .; CDR3 protein: CASSSYRDRAWANYGYTF; CDR3 DNA: TGTGCCAGCAGCTCCTACCGGGACAGAGCGTGGGCTAACTATGGCTACACCTTC
J gene: TRBJ2-2; V gene: TRBV5-1; clone size: .; D gene: TRBD1; CDR3 protein: CASSRDLRDRGPTGELFF; CDR3 DNA: TGCGCCAGCAGCCGAGATCTCCGGGACAGGGGGCCAACCGGGGAGCTGTTTTTT
J gene: TRBJ2-7; V gene: TRBV7-8; clone size: .; D gene: .; CDR3 protein: CASSLDRREQYF; CDR3 DNA: TGTGCCAGCAGCTTGGATCGCAGGGAGCAGTACTTC
J gene: TRBJ2-7; V gene: TRBV19; clone size: .; D gene: .; CDR3 protein: CASSISGGYYEQYF; CDR3 DNA: TGTGCCAGTAGTATCTCGGGGGGCTATTACGAGCAGTACTTC
J gene: TRBJ1-2; V gene: TRBV2; clone size: .; D gene: TRBD1; CDR3 protein: CASSRGRDYGYTF; CDR3 DNA: TGTGCCAGCAGCAGGGGGCGGGACTATGGCTACACCTTC
J gene: TRBJ1-5; V gene: TRBV28; clone size: .; D gene: .; CDR3 protein: CASSRVLQPQHF; CDR3 DNA: TGTGCCAGCAGTCGGGTCCTTCAGCCCCAGCATTTT
J gene: TRBJ1-5; V gene: TRBV15; clone size: .; D gene: .; CDR3 protein: CATSRSLGGRPQHF; CDR3 DNA: TGTGCCACCAGCAGATCCCTCGGGGGGAGGCCCCAGCATTTT
J gene: TRBJ2-7; V gene: TRBV2; clone size: .; D gene: .; CDR3 protein: CASSEQGLRLSYEQYF; CDR3 DNA: TGTGCCAGCAGTGAACAGGGCTTGCGACTCTCCTACGAGCAGTACTTC
J gene: TRBJ2-3; V gene: TRBV5-1; clone size: .; D gene: TRBD1; CDR3 protein: CASSHGQALVTQYF; CDR3 DNA: TGCGCCAGCAGCCACGGACAGGCATTAGTTACGCAGTATTTT
J gene: TRBJ2-5; V gene: TRBV19; clone size: .; D gene: TRBD2; CDR3 protein: CASSPGTSLETQYF; CDR3 DNA: TGTGCCAGTAGTCCCGGGACTAGCTTGGAGACCCAGTACTTC
J gene: TRBJ2-5; V gene: TRBV29-1; clone size: .; D gene: TRBD2; CDR3 protein: CSVVVTSGRGETQYF; CDR3 DNA: TGCAGCGTTGTAGTGACTAGCGGGAGGGGGGAGACCCAGTACTTC
J gene: TRBJ2-3; V gene: TRBV5-1; clone size: .; D gene: .; CDR3 protein: CASGWGLVTDTQYF; CDR3 DNA: TGCGCCAGCGGTTGGGGGCTGGTCACAGATACGCAGTATTTT
J gene: TRBJ1-1; V gene: TRBV10-3; clone size: .; D gene: .; CDR3 protein: CAISRRTLNTEAFF; CDR3 DNA: TGTGCCATCAGTCGCAGGACTTTGAACACTGAAGCTTTCTTT
J gene: TRBJ1-4; V gene: TRBV5-1; clone size: once; D gene: TRBD1; CDR3 protein: CASSLRGDRRNEKLFF; CDR3 DNA: TGCGCCAGCAGCTTGAGGGGGGACAGACGTAATGAAAAACTGTTTTTT
J gene: TRBJ2-1; V gene: TRBV7-9; clone size: .; D gene: .; CDR3 protein: CASSWDHYNEQFF; CDR3 DNA: TGTGCCAGCAGCTGGGACCATTACAATGAGCAGTTCTTC
J gene: TRBJ2-1; V gene: TRBV10-3; clone size: .; D gene: TRBD2; CDR3 protein: CAISGPGLASDEQFF; CDR3 DNA: TGTGCCATCAGTGGGCCAGGACTAGCGAGCGATGAGCAGTTCTTC
J gene: TRBJ1-4; V gene: TRBV2; clone size: .; D gene: .; CDR3 protein: CASSGQTREKLFF; CDR3 DNA: TGTGCCAGCAGCGGACAAACTCGGGAAAAACTGTTTTTT
J gene: TRBJ2-2; V gene: TRBV4-3; clone size: .; D gene: TRBD2; CDR3 protein: CASSQEIRLAGLAGELFF; CDR3 DNA: TGCGCCAGCAGCCAAGAGATAAGACTAGCGGGATTGGCCGGAGAGCTGTTTTTT
J gene: TRBJ2-5; V gene: TRBV19; clone size: .; D gene: .; CDR3 protein: CASSWGGVGQETQYF; CDR3 DNA: TGTGCCAGTAGTTGGGGAGGTGTGGGACAAGAGACCCAGTACTTC
J gene: TRBJ2-5; V gene: TRBV7-9; clone size: .; D gene: .; CDR3 protein: CASRRDPADQETQYF; CDR3 DNA: TGTGCCAGCAGACGCGACCCGGCGGACCAAGAGACCCAGTACTTC
J gene: TRBJ1-5; V gene: TRBV7-3; clone size: .; D gene: .; CDR3 protein: CASGQGRNQPQHF; CDR3 DNA: TGTGCCAGCGGGCAGGGCCGAAATCAGCCCCAGCATTTT